This TCR beta chain was sequenced during a study of beta chain features in type 1 diabetes. Isolated RNA was reverse transcribed in full, so expressed TCRB transcripts were sequenced. Some clones are missing from TCRdb's copy, which holds only in-frame ones; the method was immunoSEQ multiplex PCR. The sample holds around 400,000 clones, approximately 16% seen once. This CDR3 spans 15 amino acids. Germline V lookup: CDR1 MGHDK, CDR2 SYGVNS. Trimming left V 3 bases short and J 8 bases short, with 16 bases between. Per donor, one heparinised blood draw averaged about 116 mL. Isolation of CD4+ naive, central memory, regulatory and stem cell-like memory cells was achieved by sorting via CD45RO/CCR7/CD25/CD127/CD95/CD27. This clone has only a few counts. The antigen is not known. Study findings and constraints: PCR, the amplification step, might favor shorter templates, equally in patients and controls. Within patients, naive, central memory and Treg TCRB repertoires seemed more similar than within healthy donors.

The J gene is TRBJ1-4, the V gene TRBV25-1; D possibly corresponds to TRBD1 (5 bases). Sequencing was done on a sample of naive CD4+ T cells from blood. The TCR originated in a woman between 18 and 29 years old in good health. CDR3 region: CASSDGTESIEKLFF. The CDR3 DNA reads as TGTGCCAGCAGTGACGGGACTGAAAGTATCGAAAAACTGTTTTTT. The entire variable domain, with the rest obtained from reference TRBV25-1 and TRBJ1-4, is as follows: EADIYQTPRYLVIGTGKKITLECSQTMGHDKMYWYQQDPGMELHLIHYSYGVNSTEKGDLSSESTVSRIRTEHFPLTLESARPSHTSQYLCASSDGTESIEKLFFGSGTQLSVL.